Below, 31 T cell receptor beta chains from the same sample are listed, as sequenced in a study of shared clonotypes between healthy human individuals (dated by TCRdb to the early 2020s). The library was prepared using the immunoSEQ multiplex PCR assay. As stored in TCRdb, this immuneACCESS dataset retains in-frame rearrangements with V and J assigned. A fraction of the clones does not appear; measured against another copy, unresolved V genes explain less than half of the discrepancy, and the remainder lacks a known reason. The sample table contains hundreds of thousands of clones; only one count was recorded for 95% to 98% of them. The ten largest clonotypes hold approximately 0.3% of the sample. For the CD8 naive samples, CD45RO-negative cells were positively selected for CCR7, yielding a CD45RA+CCR7+ population from which TemRA cells were excluded. What was sequenced was naive CD8+ T cells sorted from blood. This specimen's cell subset or site label, interpreted: CD45RA+CCR7+. These TCRs come from a man aged 25 to 45 in good health.

The J gene is TRBJ1-1, the V gene TRBV6-5, with 8 bases aligning to TRBD1. Germline-derived CDR1 and CDR2 are MNHEY and SVGAGI. This CDR3 comprises 13 residues. V gave up 5 bases and J gave up 4 bases; unmatched junction bases: 3. The CDR3: CASSETGATEAFF. CDR3 coding DNA: TGTGCCAGCAGTGAGACAGGGGCCACTGAAGCTTTCTTT.

The DNA of the CDR3 is TGTGCCAGCAGCTTGCCAGGGAGCTCCTACAATGAGCAGTTCTTC. Protein sequence: CASSLPGSSYNEQFF. This chain joins TRBV11-2 and TRBJ2-1, with D perhaps TRBD1 or TRBD2 (5 bases each). This CDR3 has 15 residues. Germline V CDR1 and CDR2: SGHAT, FQNNGV. V lost 3 bases and J lost 0, with 9 bases in between.

This chain uses TRBV5-8 with TRBJ2-7; 11 bases fit TRBD2. Germline CDR1 is SGHTS and CDR2 is YDEGEE. V lost 4 bases, J lost 1 base, and 4 bases stayed unmatched. This CDR3 is built from 15 residues. The DNA of the CDR3 is TGTGCCAGCAGCCCCTGGACTAGCGGGTCCTACGAGCAGTACTTC. Its protein is CASSPWTSGSYEQYF.

The chain has TRBV2 and TRBJ1-5; D gene unclear. Trimming took 3 bases from V and 5 from J, leaving 11 bases between them. Germline V CDR1 and CDR2: SNHLY, FYNNEI. The CDR3 is 14 amino acids. The CDR3 reads CASSEGKIYQPQHF. The CDR3 coding sequence is TGTGCCAGCAGTGAGGGGAAGATTTATCAGCCCCAGCATTTT.

The rearrangement uses TRBV2 and TRBJ2-7; 7 bases agree with TRBD2. The CDR3 has 13 residues. CDR1 is SNHLY, CDR2 FYNNEI, per germline. With 4 bases clipped from V and 2 bases from J, the junction kept 2 bases outside the gene matches. The CDR3 reads CASSVSGTYEQYF. The CDR3 DNA is TGTGCCAGCAGTGTGAGCGGGACCTACGAGCAGTACTTC.

This chain joins TRBV4-1 and TRBJ1-3; the D is unclear. The CDR3 runs 16 residues. Trimming shortened V by 3 bases and J by 0 bases, and 12 bases separated the two germline ends. CDR1 and CDR2 from the germline V gene are MGHRA and YSYEKL. Here the CDR3 DNA reads TGCGCCAGCAGCCACCCAGCTAGAGGCTCTGGAAACACCATATATTTT. It codes for CASSHPARGSGNTIYF.

This sequence joins TRBV4-1 and TRBJ2-1; D call uncertain. The germline V and J ends were trimmed by 0 bases and 10 bases, with 16 bases remaining between them. Germline lookup yields CDR1 MGHRA and CDR2 YSYEKL. This CDR3 is built from 15 residues. As DNA, the CDR3 is TGCGCCAGCAGCCAAGATCCGGGTGCGACTTCCGAGCAGTTCTTC. Residues: CASSQDPGATSEQFF.

The chain links TRBV4-3 to TRBJ2-5; TRBD2 agrees at 7 bases. The junction had 7 bases not matched to a gene; V was cut back by 0 bases and J by 0 bases. Germline assignment: CDR1 LGHNA and CDR2 YSLEER. The CDR3 spans 17 residues. CDR3 loop: CASSQEWGGSDQETQYF. CDR3 DNA sequence: TGCGCCAGCAGCCAAGAATGGGGGGGTAGCGACCAAGAGACCCAGTACTTC.

This chain uses TRBV15 with TRBJ2-7; 7 bases are shared with TRBD2. J lost 5 bases, V lost 1 base, and 5 bases had no gene match. The CDR3 length is 14 residues. Germline CDR1 LNHNV, CDR2 YYDKDF (reference sequence). Written as DNA, the CDR3 is TGTGCCACCAGCAGAGGACTAGCTAGCGACGAGCAGTACTTC. Translating it yields CATSRGLASDEQYF.

The chain employs TRBV14 and TRBJ2-2, with D hard to call. Deletions cut 4 bases from V and 5 bases from J, with 20 bases between. The CDR3 contains 17 residues. Germline V gene sequence: CDR1 SGHDN, CDR2 FVKESK. This CDR3 reads CASSLDGFGLLTGELFF. The CDR3 DNA follows: TGTGCCAGCAGCCTGGACGGATTTGGTCTTTTGACCGGGGAGCTGTTTTTT. Variable domain in full (rest from reference TRBV14 and TRBJ2-2): EAGVTQFPSHSVIEKGQTVTLRCDPISGHDNLYWYRRVMGKEIKFLLHFVKESKQDESGMPNNRFLAERTGGTYSTLKVQPAELEDSGVYFCASSLDGFGLLTGELFFGEGSRLTVL.

CDR3 nucleotide sequence: TGTGCCAGCAGTATACCCCCCCGAACTAGCGGGAATACCTACAATGAGCAGTTCTTC. Amino acid sequence: CASSIPPRTSGNTYNEQFF. V gene TRBV28 combines with J gene TRBJ2-1; 10 bases match TRBD2. Germline V gene lookup returns CDR1 MDHEN and CDR2 SYDVKM. The trim removed 5 bases at V and 2 bases at J, leaving 15 bases unmatched. CDR3 length: 19 residues.

The CDR3 here is CASGLRSGGNTEAFF. CDR3 DNA sequence: TGTGCTAGTGGTTTGAGATCAGGGGGAAACACTGAAGCTTTCTTT. The genes are TRBV12-5 and TRBJ1-1; 7 bases are shared with TRBD1. The CDR3 covers 15 residues. Germline-derived CDR1 and CDR2 are LGHNT and FRNRAP. With 2 bases clipped from V and 2 bases from J, the junction kept 5 bases outside the gene matches.

The CDR3: CASSPASPNTDEAFF. The CDR3 DNA follows: TGTGCCAGCAGTCCTGCGAGCCCGAACACTGATGAAGCTTTCTTT. V usage is TRBV2 and J usage is TRBJ1-1; D is unclear. Germline lookup yields CDR1 SNHLY and CDR2 FYNNEI. V lost 5 bases and J 7 bases, leaving 20 bases between the germline ends. The CDR3 covers 15 residues.

The V call is TRBV27, the J call TRBJ1-2, with 9 positions matching TRBD1. Per the germline V gene, CDR1 is MNHEY and CDR2 is SMNVEV (reference sequence). V lost 5 bases, J lost 7 bases, and 5 bases stayed unmatched. The CDR3 totals 13 residues. CDR3 region: CASSPGTGFGYTF. For the CDR3, the DNA is TGTGCCAGCAGTCCCGGGACAGGGTTTGGCTACACCTTC.

This chain links TRBV27 with TRBJ1-1; D is perhaps TRBD1 (6 bases). This CDR3 spans 13 amino acids. The ends were cut back, 9 bases at V and 4 bases at J, with 15 bases in the middle. The germline gives CDR1 MNHEY, CDR2 SMNVEV (reference sequence). CDR3 region: CARTNRESTEAFF. The CDR3 region has the DNA TGTGCCAGGACTAACAGGGAAAGCACTGAAGCTTTCTTT.

This chain joins TRBV27 and TRBJ1-5; maybe TRBD1 (6 bases). The V gene's germline CDR1 is MNHEY and CDR2 SMNVEV (reference sequence). Trimming pared 6 bases from V and 1 base from J, leaving 19 bases between. The CDR3 runs 17 residues. The CDR3 region is CASSPEGGLGSNQPQHF. In DNA, the CDR3 is TGTGCCAGCAGCCCCGAGGGGGGCCTGGGGAGCAATCAGCCCCAGCATTTT.

The chain employs TRBV7-9 and TRBJ2-7, with 15 bases aligning to TRBD2. Trimming cost V 5 bases and J 3 bases; bases outside gene matches: 8. This CDR3 is 17 amino acids long. Germline V gene lookup returns CDR1 SEHNR and CDR2 FQNEAQ (reference sequence). CDR3 sequence: CASSDGTSGRLGYEQYF. The CDR3 DNA follows: TGTGCCAGCAGCGACGGGACTAGCGGGAGGTTGGGCTACGAGCAGTACTTC.

The chain carries TRBV7-2 and TRBJ2-2, with a weak D call TRBD1 (8 bases). V was pared by 4 bases and J by 6 bases, with 15 bases between. This CDR3 region has 15 residues. Germline V gene lookup returns CDR1 SGHTA and CDR2 FQGNSA. CDR3 region: CASSYGQGGAGELFF. In DNA form, the CDR3 reads TGTGCCAGCAGCTACGGACAGGGAGGGGCCGGGGAGCTGTTTTTT.

Comment on this clone: Its ends do not fully match the called genes, so a read error is possible. The chain employs TRBV14 and TRBJ2-7, with D uncertain. From germline, CDR1 is SGHDN and CDR2 FVKESK. The CDR3 length is 15 residues. In DNA, the CDR3 is TGTGCCAGCAGCCAAAGGGCTCAGAGCTCCTACGAGCAGTGCTTC. This codes for CASSQRAQSSYEQCF.

The CDR3 here is CASSQDLRGQGASGDGYTF. The CDR3 DNA sequence: TGCGCCAGCAGCCAAGATCTTCGGGGACAGGGGGCCTCAGGGGATGGCTACACCTTC. The V gene is TRBV4-1, the J gene TRBJ1-2, with 12 bases matching TRBD1. Germline V gene data show CDR1 as MGHRA and CDR2 as YSYEKL. This CDR3 spans 19 amino acids. After removal of 0 bases from V and 6 bases from J, the junction contained 14 bases not matched to a gene.

This clone was seen only once. The chain couples TRBV7-9 to TRBJ2-1, with D possibly being TRBD2 (5 bases). The CDR3 is 12 amino acids. The V end was cut by 5 bases, the J end by 15 bases, with 17 bases between. CDR1 is SEHNR and CDR2 is FQNEAQ in the germline V gene (reference sequence). The chain's CDR3 is CASSKSSAEAFF. The CDR3, as DNA: TGTGCCAGCAGCAAATCCTCTGCGGAGGCGTTCTTC.

This chain uses TRBV7-8 with TRBJ2-7, with 13 bases fitting TRBD2. The germline gives CDR1 SGHVS, CDR2 FQNEAQ. CDR3 length: 18 residues. With 5 bases clipped from V and 0 bases from J, the junction kept 10 bases outside the gene matches. DNA for the CDR3: TGTGCCAGCAGCCCTAGGACTAGCGGGAGTGAGAGCTCCTACGAGCAGTACTTC. Translating it yields CASSPRTSGSESSYEQYF.

V gene TRBV9 combines with J gene TRBJ2-1; perhaps TRBD2 as D (5 bases). The CDR3 has 13 amino acids. From germline, CDR1 is SGDLS and CDR2 YYNGEE. V was pared by 0 bases and J by 9 bases, with 10 bases between. The CDR3 DNA reads TGTGCCAGCAGCGTAGGAGGGTTGGGTGAGCAGTTCTTC. Translating it yields CASSVGGLGEQFF.

The chain recombines TRBV27 with TRBJ2-1, with a tentative D call TRBD2 (5 bases). Germline V gene lookup returns CDR1 MNHEY and CDR2 SMNVEV (reference sequence). The CDR3 is made up of 14 amino acids. V was pared by 8 bases and J by 2 bases, with 13 bases between. CDR3 nucleotides: TGTGCCAGCCAGAGCGGCATTGCCTACAATGAGCAGTTCTTC. It specifies CASQSGIAYNEQFF.

The chain links TRBV4-1 to TRBJ2-3; D is unclear. Germline lookup yields CDR1 MGHRA and CDR2 YSYEKL. V gave up 1 base and J gave up 6 bases, with 11 bases separating them. The length of the CDR3 is 14 residues. In DNA, the CDR3 is TGCGCCAGCAGCCAAGGGGAAGATGGGGATACGCAGTATTTT. Its translation is CASSQGEDGDTQYF.

A note on this clone: One junction end does not reproduce the germline sequence, and a read error may be involved. CDR3 DNA sequence: TGTGCTAGCAGCTTAGGACAGGGGGACTACGAGCAGTACTTC. Translated, it gives CASSLGQGDYEQYF. V gene TRBV7-7 combines with J gene TRBJ2-7; 10 positions match TRBD1. CDR1 is SSHAT and CDR2 is FNYEAQ in the germline V gene (reference sequence). The CDR3 is 14 amino acids.

The chain combines TRBV5-1 with TRBJ1-1; D not certain. Trimming cost V 1 base and J 1 base, with 8 bases left between them. Germline CDR1 reads SGHRS; CDR2 reads YFSETQ. This CDR3 spans 14 amino acids. The CDR3 is CASSLIGGNTEAFF. The CDR3 bases are TGCGCCAGCAGCTTGATTGGTGGGAACACTGAAGCTTTCTTT.

This sequence joins TRBV4-1 and TRBJ1-3, with D hard to call. CDR1 MGHRA and CDR2 YSYEKL come from the germline V gene. V dropped 0 bases and J dropped 2 bases, with 8 bases sitting between them. The CDR3 consists of 15 residues. Written as DNA, the CDR3 is TGCGCCAGCAGCCAAGAGTGGTATCCTGGAAACACCATATATTTT. Translation gives CASSQEWYPGNTIYF.

The chain is built from TRBV7-8 and TRBJ2-1; TRBD2 might be the D (6 bases). Germline loops: CDR1 SGHVS, CDR2 FQNEAQ. Trimming took 2 bases from V and 4 from J, leaving 9 bases between them. This CDR3 region has 14 residues. This CDR3 reads CASSLISGYNEQFF. The DNA of the CDR3 is TGTGCCAGCAGCTTAATTAGCGGATACAATGAGCAGTTCTTC. Filled out from reference TRBV7-8 and TRBJ2-1, the complete variable domain reads GAGVSQSPRYKVAKRGQDVALRCDPISGHVSLFWYQQALGQGPEFLTYFQNEAQLDKSGLPSDRFFAERPEGSVSTLKIQRTQQEDSAVYLCASSLISGYNEQFFGPGTRLTVL.

V usage is TRBV7-6 and J usage is TRBJ2-3, with D possibly called TRBD1 or TRBD2 (5 bases each). The germline V gene has CDR1 SGHVS and CDR2 FNYEAQ. V lost 4 bases and J lost 5, with 16 bases in between. There are 15 residues in the CDR3. CDR3 loop: CASSSEGQLKDTQYF. CDR3 sequence (DNA): TGTGCCAGCAGCTCCGAGGGGCAGTTAAAAGATACGCAGTATTTT.

Notes on this clone: Because the CDR3's place on the DNA is in doubt, the DNA is left out and the CDR3 is given as listed by TCRdb. The J gene is TRBJ1-2, the V gene TRBV30; TRBD1 was called by the table and not checked on the DNA. The CDR3 extends over 15 residues, inclusive of both ends. Per the germline V gene, CDR1 is GTSNPN and CDR2 is SVGIG (reference sequence). CDR3: CACPGQGAGAYGCTF.